These 6 T cell receptor beta chains came from one sample sequenced in a study of blood T cell repertoires in COVID-19. TCRdb's table, derived via immunoSEQ multiplex PCR, lists solely in-frame clones and lacks some. Among over 250,000 clones listed, approximately 86% were seen once. Source material: peripheral blood. The receptors come from a woman in her seventies with COVID-19, enrolled during active disease.

As to this clone: Distinct nucleotide sequences in the sample also encode this CDR3. The chain carries TRBV19 and TRBJ1-3, with TRBD1 as a possible D gene (6 bases). Germline lookup yields CDR1 LNHDA and CDR2 SQIVND (reference sequence). This CDR3 has 15 residues. V shed 5 bases and J shed 0 bases, with 11 bases lying between them. For the CDR3, the DNA is TGTGCCAGTAGTGACAGGCCGAACTCTGGAAACACCATATATTTT. This translates into CASSDRPNSGNTIYF.

The J gene is TRBJ1-3, the V gene TRBV7-2, with TRBD1 identical over 7 bases. V dropped 5 bases and J dropped 3; count of bases not matched to a gene: 7. The germline CDR1 and CDR2 sequences are SGHTA and FQGNSA. The CDR3 contains 15 residues. The CDR3 coding sequence is TGTGCCAGCAGCCGCACAGGGGAAGGTGGAAACACCATATATTTT. Translating gives CASSRTGEGGNTIYF.

The rearrangement joins TRBV4-1 to TRBJ1-5; D is possibly TRBD1 (6 bases). The CDR3 covers 18 residues. With 0 bases removed from V and 2 bases from J, the gap between germline ends came to 17 bases. In germline, CDR1 is MGHRA, CDR2 YSYEKL. CDR3 sequence (DNA): TGCGCCAGCAGCCAAGATACGGGCCAGGGGCGAGGCAATCAGCCCCAGCATTTT. It translates to CASSQDTGQGRGNQPQHF.

The V and J genes are TRBV27 and TRBJ2-1, with 11 positions matching TRBD2. CDR1 MNHEY and CDR2 SMNVEV come from the germline V gene (reference sequence). The CDR3 runs to 14 residues. Losses at the gene ends were 7 bases for V and 9 bases for J; bases not matched to a gene: 8. The CDR3 DNA is TGTGCCAGCACCCTTAGCGGGGGGGCCGTTGAGCAGTTCTTC. Translating gives CASTLSGGAVEQFF.

This chain uses TRBV11-2 with TRBJ2-2; 10 bases agree with TRBD2. Unmatched junction bases numbered 14, after V lost 5 bases and J lost 5 bases. Germline values: CDR1 SGHAT, CDR2 FQNNGV. This CDR3 has 18 amino acids. Here the CDR3 DNA reads TGTGCCAGCAGCCCTAGGGCCAGCGGGGGGGCCGGGACCGGGGAGCTGTTTTTT. Its translation is CASSPRASGGAGTGELFF.

This chain joins TRBV7-9 and TRBJ1-1, with 11 positions matching TRBD1. V lost 4 bases and J lost 1; bases outside the gene matches: 5. The germline gives CDR1 SEHNR, CDR2 FQNEAQ (reference sequence). The CDR3 is made up of 16 amino acids. In nucleotides, the CDR3 is TGTGCCAGCAGCTACCTGGGGACAGGGGGGAACACTGAAGCTTTCTTT. Amino acids: CASSYLGTGGNTEAFF.